The next 23 T cell receptor beta chains were all read from a single sample in a study of T cells expressing NK-cell markers. Each CDR3 protein gets one entry in TCRdb, which reprocessed the 5' RACE reads and gives no DNA. The sample has over 150,000 distinct CDR3 sequences. The specimen was blood T cells: a sorted CD56 or NKG2C T cell subset, CD4+ or CD8+ T cells, or bulk PBMC T cells (not recorded which). These TCRs come from a woman aged 45 to 65 in good health.

The V gene is TRBV7-9, the J gene TRBJ2-1. Looked up from germline, CDR1 is SEHNR and CDR2 is FQNEAQ (reference sequence). The CDR3 consists of 13 residues. CDR3 protein: CASMAGALNEQFF.

The chain recombines TRBV2 with TRBJ2-7; TCRdb indicates TRBD1, and absent DNA this call remains unverified. The CDR3 loop spans 12 amino acids. The germline V gene encodes CDR1 SNHLY and CDR2 FYNNEI. The CDR3 reads CASTPGTYEQYF.

This chain joins TRBV2 and TRBJ2-1; TCRdb reports TRBD2, a call that lacks DNA to check it against. Germline-derived CDR1 and CDR2 are SNHLY and FYNNEI. The CDR3 runs to 15 residues. CDR3: CASSEILAVYNEQFF.

The chain carries TRBV4-1 and TRBJ2-1; TCRdb returns TRBD1, unconfirmable since there is no DNA. This CDR3 spans 16 amino acids. Germline CDR1 reads MGHRA; CDR2 reads YSYEKL. The CDR3 sequence: CASSHKDRGQDNEQFF.

This sequence joins TRBV29-1 and TRBJ2-1; without DNA, the TCRdb call of TRBD1 cannot be checked. The CDR3 runs to 12 residues. Germline CDR1 and CDR2: SQVTM and ANQGSEA. The CDR3 here is CSVGTGLDEQFF.

The chain employs TRBV6-5 and TRBJ2-2; TCRdb calls TRBD2, which cannot be checked without DNA. There are 15 residues in the CDR3. In germline, CDR1 is MNHEY, CDR2 SVGAGI. The chain's CDR3 is CASSYSRREGGELFF.

The J gene is TRBJ2-6, the V gene TRBV6-5; the D call from TCRdb, TRBD2, cannot be confirmed without DNA. The CDR3 has 19 residues. The germline V gene encodes CDR1 MNHEY and CDR2 SVGAGI. The CDR3 sequence: CASSYSLAAGPSGANVLTF.

The chain has TRBV21-1 and TRBJ2-7; there is no DNA to check the TCRdb D call of TRBD1. TRBV21-1 is reported as a pseudogene. The CDR3 contains 13 residues. The CDR3 region is CASSKETGGEQYF.

The rearrangement joins TRBV29-1 to TRBJ2-1; TCRdb designates TRBD2, a call that cannot be tested without DNA. The CDR3 has 16 residues. The germline CDR1 and CDR2 sequences are SQVTM and ANQGSEA. CDR3 sequence reads: CSVELGLAGRYNEQFF.

This chain links TRBV20-1 with TRBJ1-5; TCRdb's D gene call, TRBD1, goes unchecked for lack of DNA. In germline, CDR1 is DFQATT, CDR2 SNEGSKA (reference sequence). The CDR3 is made up of 14 amino acids. The CDR3 reads CSASGTGFNQPQHF.

V gene TRBV24-1 combines with J gene TRBJ2-1; TCRdb's D call, TRBD2, is unchecked because there is no DNA. The length of the CDR3 is 15 residues. Germline V CDR1 and CDR2: KGHDR, SFDVKD. CDR3: CATSETLAGLNEQFF.

This chain uses TRBV29-1 with TRBJ1-5; the D call from TCRdb, TRBD1, cannot be confirmed without DNA. The CDR3 spans 13 residues. Germline V gene lookup returns CDR1 SQVTM and CDR2 ANQGSEA. Here the CDR3 reads CSVAQDDNQPQHF.

The J gene is TRBJ1-5, the V gene TRBV5-6. Per the germline V gene, CDR1 is SGHDT and CDR2 is YYEEEE. The CDR3 is made up of 13 amino acids. CDR3 in amino acids: CASSGGGYQPQHF.

The J gene is TRBJ2-5, the V gene TRBV24-1; TCRdb's D call of TRBD1 is untestable without DNA. The CDR3 consists of 15 residues. The germline V gene has CDR1 KGHDR and CDR2 SFDVKD. This CDR3 reads CATSEPTGGQETQYF.

The gene calls are TRBV18 and TRBJ2-1; TCRdb's D call of TRBD1 is untestable without DNA. This CDR3 has 17 amino acids. Germline V CDR1 and CDR2: KGHSH, LQKENI. The CDR3 loop reads CASSPPGDRAGYNEQFF.

V gene TRBV9 combines with J gene TRBJ2-7. The CDR3 is 13 amino acids. CDR1 and CDR2 from the germline V gene are SGDLS and YYNGEE. The CDR3 sequence is CASSVEVAYEQYF. Full variable domain (rest looked up from reference TRBV9 and TRBJ2-7): DSGVTQTPKHLITATGQRVTLRCSPRSGDLSVYWYQQSLDQGLQFLIQYYNGEERAKGNILERFSAQQFPDLHSELNLSSLELGDSALYFCASSVEVAYEQYFGPGTRLTVT.

The chain couples TRBV4-1 to TRBJ2-1; the D call from TCRdb, TRBD2, cannot be confirmed without DNA. The CDR3 is made up of 16 amino acids. The germline V gene has CDR1 MGHRA and CDR2 YSYEKL. This chain's CDR3 is CASSQEGLARNNEQFF.

The chain uses TRBV7-6 and TRBJ2-1; TCRdb's D gene call, TRBD2, goes unchecked for lack of DNA. The CDR3 has 15 residues. From germline, CDR1 is SGHVS and CDR2 FNYEAQ. CDR3 amino acids: CASSSTSGSRNEQFF.

The rearrangement uses TRBV11-2 and TRBJ1-2; the TRBD1 assignment by TCRdb is unverifiable without DNA. The CDR3 covers 13 residues. CDR1 and CDR2 (germline): SGHAT, FQNNGV. CDR3 protein: CASSFRQGYGYTF.

The V gene is TRBV2, the J gene TRBJ2-3; TCRdb's D call, TRBD2, is unchecked because there is no DNA. Germline V lookup: CDR1 SNHLY, CDR2 FYNNEI. The CDR3 totals 16 residues. CDR3 protein: CASSEAVGRGRDTQYF.

CDR3 protein: CSVGRDQETQYF. The chain combines TRBV29-1 with TRBJ2-5. CDR1 SQVTM and CDR2 ANQGSEA come from the germline V gene. CDR3 length: 12 residues.

The chain uses TRBV20-1 and TRBJ1-1; TCRdb names TRBD1, which stays unverified in the absence of DNA. CDR1 and CDR2 (germline): DFQATT, SNEGSKA (reference sequence). CDR3 length: 12 amino acids. This CDR3 reads CSARSPGTEAFF.

The chain employs TRBV27 and TRBJ2-3; the D gene TCRdb calls, TRBD2, cannot be checked with no DNA. The CDR3 contains 16 residues. In germline, CDR1 is MNHEY, CDR2 SMNVEV (reference sequence). CDR3 in amino acids: CASSSYSGADTDTQYF.